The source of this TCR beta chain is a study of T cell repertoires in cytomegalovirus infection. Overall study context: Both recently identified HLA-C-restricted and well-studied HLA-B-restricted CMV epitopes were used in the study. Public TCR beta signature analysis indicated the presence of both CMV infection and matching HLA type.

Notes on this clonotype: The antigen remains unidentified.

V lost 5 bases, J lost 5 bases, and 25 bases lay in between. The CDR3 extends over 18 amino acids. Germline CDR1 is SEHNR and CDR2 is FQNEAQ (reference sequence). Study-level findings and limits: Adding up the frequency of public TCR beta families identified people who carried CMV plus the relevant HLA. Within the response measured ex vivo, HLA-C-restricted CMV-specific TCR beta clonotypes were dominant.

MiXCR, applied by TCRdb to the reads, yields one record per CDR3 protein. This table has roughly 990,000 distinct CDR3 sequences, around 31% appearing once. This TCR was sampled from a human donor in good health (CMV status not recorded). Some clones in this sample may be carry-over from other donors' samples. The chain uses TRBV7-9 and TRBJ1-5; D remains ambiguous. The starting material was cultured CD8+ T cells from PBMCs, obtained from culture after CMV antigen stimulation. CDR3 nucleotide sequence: TGTGCCAGCAGCCCCGCCGACGGAGACATAACTCGGGATCAGCCCCAGCATTTT. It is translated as CASSPADGDITRDQPQHF.